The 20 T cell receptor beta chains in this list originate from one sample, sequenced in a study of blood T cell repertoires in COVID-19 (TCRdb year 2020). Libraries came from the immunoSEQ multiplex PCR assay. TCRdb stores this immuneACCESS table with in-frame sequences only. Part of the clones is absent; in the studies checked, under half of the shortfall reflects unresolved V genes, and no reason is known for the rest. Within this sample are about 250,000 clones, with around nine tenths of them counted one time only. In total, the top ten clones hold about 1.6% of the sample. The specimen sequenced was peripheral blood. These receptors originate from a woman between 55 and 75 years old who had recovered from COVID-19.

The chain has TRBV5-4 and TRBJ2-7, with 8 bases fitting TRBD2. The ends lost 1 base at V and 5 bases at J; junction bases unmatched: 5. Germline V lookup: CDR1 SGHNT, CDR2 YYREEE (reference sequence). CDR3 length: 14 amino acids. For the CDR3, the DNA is TGTGCCAGCAGCTTGCCCAGCGGGGGTAACGAGCAGTACTTC. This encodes CASSLPSGGNEQYF.

CDR3 residues: CASSDPQASGGPETQYF. The DNA of the CDR3 is TGTGCCAGCAGTGACCCTCAGGCTAGCGGGGGACCAGAGACCCAGTACTTC. The rearrangement joins TRBV6-4 to TRBJ2-5, with 10 bases identical to TRBD2. The germline gives CDR1 MRHNA, CDR2 SNTAGT. The CDR3 sequence is 17 residues long. Trimming took 2 bases from V and 4 from J; bases not matched to a gene: 10.

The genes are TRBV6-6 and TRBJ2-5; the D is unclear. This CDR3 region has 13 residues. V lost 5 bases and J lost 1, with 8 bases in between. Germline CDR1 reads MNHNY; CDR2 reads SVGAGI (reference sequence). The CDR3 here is CASSAQRQETQYF. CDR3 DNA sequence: TGTGCCAGCAGTGCACAACGCCAAGAGACCCAGTACTTC.

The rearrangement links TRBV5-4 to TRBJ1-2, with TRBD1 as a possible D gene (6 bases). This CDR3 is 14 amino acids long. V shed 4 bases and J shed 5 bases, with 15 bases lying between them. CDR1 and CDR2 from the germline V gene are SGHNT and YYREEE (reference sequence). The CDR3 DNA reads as TGTGCCAGCAGCCCGGGGGGGGGCGATTATGGCTACACCTTC. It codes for CASSPGGGDYGYTF.

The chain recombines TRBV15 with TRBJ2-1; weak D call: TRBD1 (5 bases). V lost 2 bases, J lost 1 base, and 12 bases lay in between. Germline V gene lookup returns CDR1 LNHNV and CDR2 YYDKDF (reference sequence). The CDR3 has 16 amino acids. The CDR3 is CATSRPQGESYNEQFF. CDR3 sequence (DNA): TGTGCCACCAGCAGACCTCAGGGTGAATCCTACAATGAGCAGTTCTTC.

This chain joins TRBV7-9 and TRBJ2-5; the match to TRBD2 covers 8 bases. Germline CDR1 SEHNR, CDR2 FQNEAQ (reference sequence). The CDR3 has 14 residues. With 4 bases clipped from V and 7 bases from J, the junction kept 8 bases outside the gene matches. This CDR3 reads CASSWTSRRGTQYF. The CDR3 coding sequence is TGTGCCAGCAGCTGGACTAGCAGACGCGGGACCCAGTACTTC.

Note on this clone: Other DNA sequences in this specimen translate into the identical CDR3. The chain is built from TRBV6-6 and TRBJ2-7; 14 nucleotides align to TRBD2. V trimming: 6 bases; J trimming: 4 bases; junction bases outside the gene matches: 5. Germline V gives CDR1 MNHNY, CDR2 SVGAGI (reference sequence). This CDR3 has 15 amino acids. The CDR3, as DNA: TGTGCCAGCAGCCGCGGGACTAGCGGGGGATACGAGCAGTACTTC. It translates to CASSRGTSGGYEQYF.

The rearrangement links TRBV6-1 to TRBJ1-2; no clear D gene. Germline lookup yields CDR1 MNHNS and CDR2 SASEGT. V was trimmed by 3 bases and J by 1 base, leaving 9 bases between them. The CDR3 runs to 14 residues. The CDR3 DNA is TGTGCCAGCAGTGAGGTCAGTGTTAACTATGGCTACACCTTC. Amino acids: CASSEVSVNYGYTF.

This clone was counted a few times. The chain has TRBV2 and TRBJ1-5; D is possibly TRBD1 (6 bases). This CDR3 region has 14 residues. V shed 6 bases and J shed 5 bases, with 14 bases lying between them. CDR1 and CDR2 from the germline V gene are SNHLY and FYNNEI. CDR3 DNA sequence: TGTGCCAGCAGGGCGTTACAGGGCTATCAGCCCCAGCATTTT. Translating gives CASRALQGYQPQHF.

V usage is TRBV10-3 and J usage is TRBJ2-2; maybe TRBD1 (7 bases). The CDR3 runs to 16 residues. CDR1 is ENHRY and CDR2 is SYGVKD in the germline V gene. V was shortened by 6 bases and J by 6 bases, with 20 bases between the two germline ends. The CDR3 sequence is CAIRRQGGIGAGELFF. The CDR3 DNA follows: TGTGCCATCAGGAGACAGGGAGGCATAGGAGCCGGGGAGCTGTTTTTT.

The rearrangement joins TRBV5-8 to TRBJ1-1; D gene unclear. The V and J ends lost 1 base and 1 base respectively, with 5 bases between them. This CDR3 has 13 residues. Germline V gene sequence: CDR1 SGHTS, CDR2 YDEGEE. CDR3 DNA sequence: TGTGCCAGCAGCTTGAATAAGAACACTGAAGCTTTCTTT. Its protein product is CASSLNKNTEAFF.

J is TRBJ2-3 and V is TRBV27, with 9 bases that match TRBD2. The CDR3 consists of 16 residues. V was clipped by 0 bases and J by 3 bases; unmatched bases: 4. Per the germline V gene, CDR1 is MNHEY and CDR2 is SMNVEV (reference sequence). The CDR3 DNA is TGTGCCAGCAGTTTATCGCGCGGGGGGGCGACAGATACGCAGTATTTT. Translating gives CASSLSRGGATDTQYF.

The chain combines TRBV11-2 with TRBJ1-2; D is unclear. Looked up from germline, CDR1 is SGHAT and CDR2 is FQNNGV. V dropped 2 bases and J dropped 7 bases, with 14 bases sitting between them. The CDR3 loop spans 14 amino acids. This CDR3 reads CASSLSGTSRGYTF. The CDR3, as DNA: TGTGCCAGCAGCTTAAGTGGCACCTCTCGTGGCTACACCTTC.

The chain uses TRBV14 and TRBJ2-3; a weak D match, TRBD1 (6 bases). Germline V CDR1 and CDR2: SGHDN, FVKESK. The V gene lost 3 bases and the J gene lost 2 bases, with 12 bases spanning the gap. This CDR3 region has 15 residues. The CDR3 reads CASSQRGGPTDTQYF. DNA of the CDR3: TGTGCCAGCAGCCAGCGAGGGGGACCCACAGATACGCAGTATTTT.

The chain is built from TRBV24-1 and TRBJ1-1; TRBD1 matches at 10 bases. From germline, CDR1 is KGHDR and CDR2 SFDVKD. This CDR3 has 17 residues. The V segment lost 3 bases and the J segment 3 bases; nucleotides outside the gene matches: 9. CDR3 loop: CATSDRTGQGLDTEAFF. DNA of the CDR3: TGTGCCACCAGTGATCGGACGGGACAGGGGTTAGACACTGAAGCTTTCTTT.

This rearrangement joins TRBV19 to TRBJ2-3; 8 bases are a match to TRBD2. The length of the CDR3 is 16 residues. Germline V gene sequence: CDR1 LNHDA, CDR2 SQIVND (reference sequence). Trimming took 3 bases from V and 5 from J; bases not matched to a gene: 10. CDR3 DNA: TGTGCCAGTAGTATCAGGGTAGCGGGGTATTTAGATACGCAGTATTTT. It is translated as CASSIRVAGYLDTQYF.

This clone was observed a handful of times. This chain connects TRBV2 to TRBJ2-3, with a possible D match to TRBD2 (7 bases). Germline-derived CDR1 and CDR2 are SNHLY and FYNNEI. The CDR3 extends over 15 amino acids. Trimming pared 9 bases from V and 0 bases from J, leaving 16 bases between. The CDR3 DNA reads TGTGCCAGTACGAGGGGGGGCCTGAGCACAGATACGCAGTATTTT. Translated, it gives CASTRGGLSTDTQYF.

In nucleotides, the CDR3 is TGCAGTGCTAGTCTGATGCGGGGGGGGTCCGAGACCCAGTACTTC. Protein product: CSASLMRGGSETQYF. This chain connects TRBV20-1 to TRBJ2-5; 9 positions match TRBD2. The CDR3 has 15 amino acids. V gave up 3 bases and J gave up 5 bases; unmatched junction bases: 10. From germline, CDR1 is DFQATT and CDR2 SNEGSKA (reference sequence).

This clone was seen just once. The CDR3 nucleotides are TGCGCCAGCTCCTACCGGGACAGCACCTACGAGCAGTACTTC. This sequence encodes CASSYRDSTYEQYF. The genes are TRBV5-1 and TRBJ2-7, with 7 bases lining up with TRBD1. Germline assignment: CDR1 SGHRS and CDR2 YFSETQ. This CDR3 has 14 residues. With 7 bases clipped from V and 2 bases from J, the junction kept 9 bases outside the gene matches.

For the CDR3, the DNA is TGTGCCAGCAGCCCTGGACAACCAGGGGAGGAGCTGTTTTTT. Protein sequence: CASSPGQPGEELFF. The J gene is TRBJ2-2, the V gene TRBV9, with a weak D call TRBD1 (6 bases). Germline V gene data show CDR1 as SGDLS and CDR2 as YYNGEE. The CDR3 runs 14 residues. V lost 4 bases and J lost 10, with 17 bases in between. The full variable domain, rest sourced from reference TRBV9 and TRBJ2-2, is DSGVTQTPKHLITATGQRVTLRCSPRSGDLSVYWYQQSLDQGLQFLIQYYNGEERAKGNILERFSAQQFPDLHSELNLSSLELGDSALYFCASSPGQPGEELFFGEGSRLTVL.